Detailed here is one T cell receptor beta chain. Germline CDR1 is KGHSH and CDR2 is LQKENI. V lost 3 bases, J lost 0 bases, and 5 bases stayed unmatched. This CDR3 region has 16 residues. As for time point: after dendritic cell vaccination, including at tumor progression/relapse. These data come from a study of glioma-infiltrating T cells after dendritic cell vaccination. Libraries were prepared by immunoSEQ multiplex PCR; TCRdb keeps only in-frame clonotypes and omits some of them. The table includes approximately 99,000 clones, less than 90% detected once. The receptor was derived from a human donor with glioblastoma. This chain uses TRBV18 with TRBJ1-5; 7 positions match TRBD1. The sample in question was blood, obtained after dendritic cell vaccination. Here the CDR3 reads CASSPDRQGSNQPQHF. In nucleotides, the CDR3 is TGTGCCAGCTCACCGGACAGACAGGGTAGCAATCAGCCCCAGCATTTT.